The clone carrying this TCR beta chain was seen only a few times. Antigen unknown. Preparation of the TCRbeta library used unique molecular identifiers. TCRdb used MiXCR to reprocess the PCR reads, holding one entry per CDR3 protein. Altogether about 100,000 distinct CDR3 sequences are present, around 7% being singletons, with the ten largest covering about a sixth. The data were obtained in a study of T-cell reconstitution after alpha-beta-depleted transplantation in children. General study points: T cells produced anew were the main source of T-cell counts and diversity one year after transplant. Two months or so post-transplant, alpha-beta T cells reportedly derived from several hundred expanded graft clones. Several patients had high TCRbeta diversity at day 60; it came from surviving recipient T cells and thymic progenitors.

The CDR3 contains 15 residues. V shed 1 base, J shed 3 bases, and the junction held 3 bases outside the gene matches. Germline values: CDR1 SGHDT, CDR2 YYEEEE. This sequence was found in a boy younger than 10 with acute lymphoblastic leukemia, due to receive a stem cell transplant. The chain carries TRBV5-6 and TRBJ2-5; 10 bases are shared with TRBD1. The sample in question was PBMCs, obtained before TCRalphabeta/CD19-depleted stem cell transplant. CDR3 residues: CASSLRTGGKETQYF. DNA of the CDR3: TGTGCCAGCAGCTTGAGGACAGGGGGGAAAGAGACCCAGTACTTC.